Each of the 8 T cell receptor beta chains below was sequenced from the same sample in a study of Ad26.COV2.S vaccination and SARS-CoV-2 variants. Repertoires were generated with immunoSEQ multiplex PCR, while TCRdb's copy carries only in-frame clones and drops some. The sample lists some 180,000 clones, approximately 90% occurring once. The sequencing here drew on peripheral blood, taken after recovery from COVID-19. The source is a human donor who had recovered from COVID-19.

The rearrangement links TRBV19 to TRBJ2-1; 9 bases are shared with TRBD2. Germline V gene sequence: CDR1 LNHDA, CDR2 SQIVND (reference sequence). This CDR3 has 16 amino acids. The V segment lost 7 bases and the J segment 7 bases; nucleotides outside the gene matches: 14. The CDR3 reads CASTPSLTSGGNEQFF. The CDR3 DNA follows: TGTGCCAGTACCCCATCCCTGACTAGCGGTGGGAATGAGCAGTTCTTC.

CDR3 DNA: TGTGCCAGCAGCAACTGCGAGCAGTACTTC. Residues: CASSNCEQYF. The rearrangement links TRBV21-1 to TRBJ2-7; the listed D gene, TRBD2, was not tested against the DNA. TRBV21-1 is a documented pseudogene. The CDR3 extends over 10 amino acids.

V usage is TRBV4-1 and J usage is TRBJ2-3; 8 bases map to TRBD1. The germline V gene encodes CDR1 MGHRA and CDR2 YSYEKL. The CDR3 extends over 15 amino acids. Trimming took 2 bases from V and 1 from J; bases not matched to a gene: 2. Here the CDR3 reads CASSQQQGGTDTQYF. The CDR3 DNA is TGCGCCAGCAGCCAACAACAGGGGGGCACAGATACGCAGTATTTT.

The J gene is TRBJ2-5, the V gene TRBV5-1, with no clear D. This CDR3 contains 14 residues. With 0 bases removed from V and 3 bases from J, the gap between germline ends came to 9 bases. Germline-derived CDR1 and CDR2 are SGHRS and YFSETQ. CDR3 sequence: CASSLGPGEETQYF. The CDR3 DNA follows: TGCGCCAGCAGCTTGGGGCCCGGTGAAGAGACCCAGTACTTC.

This clone came up a few times. The rearrangement links TRBV4-2 to TRBJ2-5; D possibly matches TRBD1 or TRBD2 (5 bases each). From germline, CDR1 is LGHNA and CDR2 YNFKEQ. V was pared by 4 bases and J by 5 bases, with 14 bases between. The CDR3 runs to 14 residues. CDR3 region: CASSLGTGEETQYF. CDR3 nucleotide sequence: TGTGCCAGCAGCCTAGGGACGGGTGAGGAGACCCAGTACTTC.

J is TRBJ1-5 and V is TRBV27; D is possibly TRBD1 (5 bases). Germline CDR1 and CDR2: MNHEY and SMNVEV (reference sequence). Trimming took 5 bases from V and 0 from J, leaving 17 bases between them. This CDR3 has 17 amino acids. CDR3 sequence (DNA): TGTGCCAGCAGTCCTCTGGACACGTCCTATAGCAATCAGCCCCAGCATTTT. Translated, it gives CASSPLDTSYSNQPQHF.

This chain uses TRBV3-1 (or the pseudogene TRBV3-2) with TRBJ2-5; no clear D. The CDR3 runs to 14 residues. Trimming stripped 1 base from V and 0 bases from J, with 6 bases between. The germline V gene has CDR1 LGHDT and CDR2 YNNKEL (reference sequence). The CDR3 region has the DNA TGTGCCAGCAGCCAAGGAGCGTACCAAGAGACCCAGTACTTC. Amino acid sequence: CASSQGAYQETQYF.

In this sample, this clone turned up a few times. This chain joins TRBV9 and TRBJ1-6, with no clear D. CDR1 and CDR2 from the germline V gene are SGDLS and YYNGEE. The CDR3 contains 13 residues. V was cut by 4 bases and J by 6 bases, with 8 bases left in between. The CDR3, as DNA: TGTGCCAGCAGCTCCGCTACTAATTCACCCCTCCACTTT. Translation gives CASSSATNSPLHF.